This passage covers 13 T cell receptor beta chains from one sample sequenced in a study of relationships among human T cell subsets (dated by TCRdb to the early 2010s). To prepare the library, multiplex PCR was applied. TCRdb lists the instrument as 454 GS FLX. Semiquantitative ARM-PCR was used to amplify the TCR alpha and beta CDR3 regions from mRNA. In ARM-PCR, tagged nested gene-specific primers were applied first, and communal superprimers then carried out the exponential amplification. TCRdb cleaned the public reads at Q25 with fastp, built clones with MiXCR and kept in-frame beta chains. Rows are combined by CDR3 protein, so each entry shows the most common genes and DNA. This sample comprises 5,000 or so distinct CDR3 sequences, 75% to 80% of them detected only once. Of the sample, roughly 28% falls within the top ten clones. Sequenced sample: total T cells sorted from blood. Interpreted using the paper, the cell subset or site label stands for: CD3+ T cells in general. The receptor set was obtained from a man aged 35 to 55 in good health.

This clonotype was detected a few times. At one of its ends the junction is not consistent with the germline gene, which may arise from a read error. This sequence joins TRBV28 and TRBJ2-1, with TRBD2 matching over 7 bases. CDR1 is MDHEN and CDR2 is SYDVKM in the germline V gene. The CDR3 is 13 residues long. For the CDR3, the DNA is TGTGCCAGCAGTCTGACTAGCAGTAGTTCTGGGCTCTTC. Translation: CASSLTSSSSGLF.

The chain joins TRBV5-1 to TRBJ2-5; D is unresolved. The V gene's germline CDR1 is SGHRS and CDR2 YFSETQ. Trimming cost V 0 bases and J 6 bases, with 3 bases left between them. The length of the CDR3 is 11 residues. Here the CDR3 reads CASSLDQTQYF. The CDR3, as DNA: TGCGCCAGCAGCTTGGATCAGACCCAGTACTTC. The entire variable domain, with the rest obtained from reference TRBV5-1 and TRBJ2-5, is as follows: KAGVTQTPRYLIKTRGQQVTLSCSPISGHRSVSWYQQTPGQGLQFLFEYFSETQRNKGNFPGRFSGRQFSNSRSEMNVSTLELGDSALYLCASSLDQTQYFGPGTRLLVL.

Worth noting for this clonotype: It is unclear where the CDR3 begins or ends on the DNA, so no DNA is shown, and the CDR3 is as TCRdb lists it. The rearrangement uses TRBV12-3 or TRBV12-4 and TRBJ2-5. The CDR3 region is 14 residues in length, termini included. The CDR3 sequence: CASSSSASQETQYF.

V and J are TRBV20-1 and TRBJ2-1, with TRBD2 identical over 8 bases. Losses at the gene ends were 0 bases for V and 1 base for J; bases not matched to a gene: 8. Germline V gene lookup returns CDR1 DFQATT and CDR2 SNEGSKA (reference sequence). CDR3 length equals 17 residues. The CDR3 spells CSARDRKRGLSYNEQFF. The CDR3 DNA reads TGCAGTGCTAGAGATAGGAAGCGGGGGCTATCCTACAATGAGCAGTTCTTC.

In this sample, this clonotype turned up a few times. This chain links TRBV4-1 with TRBJ1-2; D ambiguous. Germline V CDR1 and CDR2: MGHRA, YSYEKL. This CDR3 comprises 14 residues. V was shortened by 0 bases and J by 8 bases, with 13 bases between the two germline ends. Here the CDR3 DNA reads TGCGCCAGCAGCCAAGATCTTCAGGCGGGGGGCTACACCTTC. Translation: CASSQDLQAGGYTF.

This clonotype was seen just once. The J gene is TRBJ1-6, the V gene TRBV4-1; D gene uncertain. Trimming took 0 bases from V and 8 from J, leaving 5 bases between them. Germline CDR1 reads MGHRA; CDR2 reads YSYEKL. The CDR3 sequence is 13 residues long. CDR3 in DNA: TGCGCCAGCAGCCAAGACCGAGATTCACCCCTCCACTTT. This sequence encodes CASSQDRDSPLHF.

Note on this clonotype: Germline and junction disagree at one end, which may indicate a read error. V usage is TRBV12-3 or TRBV12-4 and J usage is TRBJ2-7, with no clear D. This CDR3 comprises 12 residues. CDR3 coding DNA: TGTGCCAGCAGTTTATTCGGCGACGGTGGTATCTTC. Its translation is CASSLFGDGGIF.

The V gene is TRBV10-3, the J gene TRBJ2-7, with D unresolved. The CDR3 extends over 12 amino acids. Germline V gene data show CDR1 as ENHRY and CDR2 as SYGVKD. V was shortened by 3 bases and J by 1 base, with 4 bases between the two germline ends. Written as DNA, the CDR3 is TGTGCCATCAGTGATGTTTCCTACGAGCAGTACTTC. Protein sequence: CAISDVSYEQYF.

The rearrangement joins TRBV30 to TRBJ2-1; 8 bases agree with TRBD2. From germline, CDR1 is GTSNPN and CDR2 SVGIG (reference sequence). The CDR3 extends over 15 amino acids. Losses at the gene ends were 0 bases for V and 4 bases for J; bases not matched to a gene: 5. The CDR3 DNA is TGTGCCTGGAGTGTACCCGGGAGGGAGTACAATGAGCAGTTCTTC. Its protein product is CAWSVPGREYNEQFF.

This chain joins TRBV6-1 and TRBJ2-7, with D uncertain. V lost 0 bases and J 5 bases, leaving 11 bases between the germline ends. This CDR3 comprises 14 residues. Germline loops: CDR1 MNHNS, CDR2 SASEGT. The chain's CDR3 is CASSEAGTPNEQYF. The CDR3, as DNA: TGTGCCAGCAGTGAAGCTGGCACCCCTAACGAGCAGTACTTC.

The J gene is TRBJ1-1, the V gene TRBV13; TRBD1 matches 8 bases. Trimming removed 4 bases from V and 3 bases from J; junction bases left unmatched: 7. This CDR3 has 15 amino acids. CDR1 is PRHDT, CDR2 FYEKMQ, per germline (reference sequence). The CDR3 DNA follows: TGTGCCAGCAGCTCTAGGGGACAGGATCACACTGAAGCTTTCTTT. Its translation is CASSSRGQDHTEAFF.

The genes are TRBV29-1 and TRBJ2-7; D possibly corresponds to TRBD1 (6 bases). The CDR3 runs to 12 residues. V was pared by 7 bases and J by 7 bases, with 17 bases between. Per the germline V gene, CDR1 is SQVTM and CDR2 is ANQGSEA. Here the CDR3 DNA reads TGCAGCGCAGTCACAGGGATGCGGGAGCAGTACTTC. It codes for CSAVTGMREQYF.

This chain links TRBV28 with TRBJ2-5; TRBD1 or TRBD2 may be the D gene (6 bases each). From germline, CDR1 is MDHEN and CDR2 SYDVKM. The CDR3 sequence is 16 residues long. V gave up 4 bases and J gave up 4 bases, with 19 bases separating them. The CDR3 protein is CASSSPQTGGAETQYF. CDR3 in DNA: TGTGCCAGCAGTTCTCCCCAGACAGGAGGGGCAGAGACCCAGTACTTC.